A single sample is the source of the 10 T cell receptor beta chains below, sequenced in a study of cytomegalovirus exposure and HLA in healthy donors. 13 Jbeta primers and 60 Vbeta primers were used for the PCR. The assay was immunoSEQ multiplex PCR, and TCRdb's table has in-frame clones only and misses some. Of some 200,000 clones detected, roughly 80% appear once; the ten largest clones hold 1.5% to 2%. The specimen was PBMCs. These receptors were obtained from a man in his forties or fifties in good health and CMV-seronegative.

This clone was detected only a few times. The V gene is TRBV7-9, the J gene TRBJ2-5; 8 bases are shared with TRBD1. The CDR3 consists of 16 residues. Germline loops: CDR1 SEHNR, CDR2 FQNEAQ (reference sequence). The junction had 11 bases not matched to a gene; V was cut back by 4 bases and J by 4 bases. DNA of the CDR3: TGTGCCAGCAGCTCCGGACAGGGCGGTCGTGTAGAGACCCAGTACTTC. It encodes CASSSGQGGRVETQYF. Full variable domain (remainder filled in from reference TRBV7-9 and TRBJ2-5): DTGVSQNPRHKITKRGQNVTFRCDPISEHNRLYWYRQTLGQGPEFLTYFQNEAQLEKSRLLSDRFSAERPKGSFSTLEIQRTEQGDSAMYLCASSSGQGGRVETQYFGPGTRLLVL.

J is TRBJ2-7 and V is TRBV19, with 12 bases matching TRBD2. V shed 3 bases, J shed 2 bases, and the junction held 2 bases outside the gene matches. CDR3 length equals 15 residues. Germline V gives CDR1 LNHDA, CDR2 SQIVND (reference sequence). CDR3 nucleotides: TGTGCCAGTAGTATCTCTAGCGGGGGGGCCTACGAGCAGTACTTC. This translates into CASSISSGGAYEQYF.

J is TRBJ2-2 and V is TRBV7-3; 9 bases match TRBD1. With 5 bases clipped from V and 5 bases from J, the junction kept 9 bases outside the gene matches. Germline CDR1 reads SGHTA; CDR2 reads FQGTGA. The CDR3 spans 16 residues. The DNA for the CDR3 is TGTGCCAGCAGCGAGGGAGGGACAGGGAAAACCGGGGAGCTGTTTTTT. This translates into CASSEGGTGKTGELFF.

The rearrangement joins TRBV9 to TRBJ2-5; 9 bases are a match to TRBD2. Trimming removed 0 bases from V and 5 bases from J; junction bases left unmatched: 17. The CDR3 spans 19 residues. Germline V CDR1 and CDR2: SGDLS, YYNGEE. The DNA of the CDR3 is TGTGCCAGCAGCGTAGGAGGCGCGGGAGGGGTACAACTCTGGGAGACCCAGTACTTC. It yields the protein CASSVGGAGGVQLWETQYF.

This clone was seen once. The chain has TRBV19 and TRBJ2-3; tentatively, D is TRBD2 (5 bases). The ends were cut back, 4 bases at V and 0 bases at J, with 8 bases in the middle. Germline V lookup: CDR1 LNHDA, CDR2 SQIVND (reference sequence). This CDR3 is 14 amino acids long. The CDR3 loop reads CASSRRGSTDTQYF. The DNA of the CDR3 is TGTGCCAGTAGTAGACGCGGGAGCACAGATACGCAGTATTTT.

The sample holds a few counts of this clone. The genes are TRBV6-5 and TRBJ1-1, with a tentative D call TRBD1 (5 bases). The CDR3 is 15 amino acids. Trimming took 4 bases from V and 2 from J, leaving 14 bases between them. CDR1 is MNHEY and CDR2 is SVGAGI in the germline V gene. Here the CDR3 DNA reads TGTGCCAGCAGTTCCCTGGGACTTCGTAACACTGAAGCTTTCTTT. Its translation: CASSSLGLRNTEAFF.

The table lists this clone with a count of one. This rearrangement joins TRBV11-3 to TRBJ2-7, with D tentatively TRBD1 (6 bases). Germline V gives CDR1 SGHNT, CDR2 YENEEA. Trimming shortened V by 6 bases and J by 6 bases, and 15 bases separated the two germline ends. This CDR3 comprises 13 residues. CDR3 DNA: TGTGCCAGCAGTTCAAAGGGGGACGGCGAGCAGTACTTC. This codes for CASSSKGDGEQYF.

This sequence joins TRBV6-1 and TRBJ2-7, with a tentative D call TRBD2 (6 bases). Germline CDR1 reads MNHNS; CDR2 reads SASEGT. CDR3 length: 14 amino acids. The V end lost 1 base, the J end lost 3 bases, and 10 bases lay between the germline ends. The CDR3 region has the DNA TGTGCCAGCAGTGAAGGGGGGGACCTCTACGAGCAGTACTTC. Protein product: CASSEGGDLYEQYF.

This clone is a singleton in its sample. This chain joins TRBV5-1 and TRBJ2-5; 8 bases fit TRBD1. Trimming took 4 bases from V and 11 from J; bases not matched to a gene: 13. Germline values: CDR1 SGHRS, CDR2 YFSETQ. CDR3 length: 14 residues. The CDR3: CASSPWDRTGEQYF. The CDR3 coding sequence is TGCGCCAGCAGCCCTTGGGACAGGACGGGTGAGCAGTACTTC.

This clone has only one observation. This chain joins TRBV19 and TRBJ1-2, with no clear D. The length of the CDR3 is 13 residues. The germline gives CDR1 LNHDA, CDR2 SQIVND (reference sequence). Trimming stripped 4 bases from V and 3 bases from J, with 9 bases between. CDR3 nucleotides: TGTGCCAGTAGTAGGCCGGGATACTATGGCTACACCTTC. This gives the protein CASSRPGYYGYTF.